This T cell receptor (beta chain) is drawn from a study of blood T cell repertoires in COVID-19. The overall study: Whether acute or convalescent, the COVID-19 samples came from the United States, Italy and Spain.

Data came from immunoSEQ multiplex PCR; TCRdb stores just in-frame clones and leaves some out. The table records 200,000 or so clones, about four fifths of them present only once. With V trimmed by 5 bases and J by 3 bases, 5 bases remained unmatched. CDR1 and CDR2 (germline): SEHNR, FQNEAQ (reference sequence). There are 17 residues in the CDR3. The sequence was collected from a woman aged 25 to 39 who had recovered from COVID-19. The chain couples TRBV7-9 to TRBJ2-2, with 14 bases identical to TRBD2. Sequencing used peripheral blood. Here the CDR3 DNA reads TGTGCCAGCAGCCCCCGACTAGCGGGAGGGGACACCGGGGAGCTGTTTTTT. Protein sequence: CASSPRLAGGDTGELFF.